The present entry profiles one TCR beta chain with its context. These data belong to a study of control samples from healthy donors and cancer patients. Some clones are missing from TCRdb's copy, which holds only in-frame ones; the method was immunoSEQ multiplex PCR. The table includes about 150,000 clones, over 90% detected once. Germline V gives CDR1 MGHRA, CDR2 YSYEKL. The CDR3 length is 11 residues. Between the trimmed V and J ends, which lost 2 bases and 13 bases, there was a span of 11 bases. The chain carries TRBV4-1 and TRBJ2-5; a weak D match, TRBD1 (6 bases). The material sequenced was blood. The clonotype comes from a man over 45 in good health. CDR3 region: CASSQTRTVYF. CDR3 sequence (DNA): TGCGCCAGCAGCCAAACCAGGACAGTGTACTTC.